The next 29 T cell receptor beta chains were all read from a single sample in a study of CD8 T cells in Susac syndrome. The authors reverse transcribed roughly 0.45 to 1 ug RNA with random hexamers. One entry per CDR3 protein results from TCRdb running MiXCR on the immunoSEQ multiplex PCR reads. Among around 140,000 distinct CDR3 sequences listed, approximately 79% were seen once. The sample comprised CD8+ T cells from PBMCs. The origin of the receptors is a human donor with multiple sclerosis.

A few counts support this clonotype. This chain joins TRBV5-6 and TRBJ2-7; D might be TRBD2 (5 bases). The CDR3 length is 13 residues. CDR1 SGHDT and CDR2 YYEEEE come from the germline V gene. V dropped 5 bases and J dropped 4 bases, with 13 bases sitting between them. This CDR3 is CASSSETDYEQYF. The CDR3 nucleotides read TGTGCCAGCAGTAGCGAAACAGATTACGAGCAGTACTTC.

The gene calls are TRBV25-1 and TRBJ2-1; D possibly corresponds to TRBD1 (6 bases). V lost 4 bases and J 4 bases, leaving 11 bases between the germline ends. The CDR3 runs 14 residues. CDR1 is MGHDK, CDR2 SYGVNS, per germline. As DNA, the CDR3 is TGTGCCAGCAGTGTATTAACAGGGTACAATGAGCAGTTCTTC. Amino acids: CASSVLTGYNEQFF.

This clonotype came up a few times. J is TRBJ2-3 and V is TRBV4-1; D is undetermined. CDR3 length: 15 amino acids. The V gene's germline CDR1 is MGHRA and CDR2 YSYEKL. V was cut by 0 bases and J by 2 bases, with 9 bases left in between. The CDR3 bases are TGCGCCAGCAGCCAAGAGGAGAGGTCCACAGATACGCAGTATTTT. Its protein is CASSQEERSTDTQYF.

This clonotype occurred once. The rearrangement links TRBV24-1 to TRBJ2-1; 7 positions agree with TRBD1. The CDR3 spans 16 residues. Germline-derived CDR1 and CDR2 are KGHDR and SFDVKD. Trimming at V came to 4 bases and at J to 1 base, leaving 6 bases not matched to a gene. The CDR3 loop reads CATSDLTGRSYNEQFF. CDR3 bases: TGTGCCACCAGTGACCTGACAGGGCGTTCCTACAATGAGCAGTTCTTC.

The chain has TRBV2 and TRBJ2-5, with 9 positions matching TRBD2. V was clipped by 8 bases and J by 2 bases; unmatched bases: 6. Germline V gives CDR1 SNHLY, CDR2 FYNNEI. This CDR3 is built from 14 residues. The CDR3 region is CASQAGGNQETQYF. DNA of the CDR3: TGTGCCAGCCAAGCGGGGGGAAATCAAGAGACCCAGTACTTC.

V is TRBV6-1 and J is TRBJ1-1; tentatively, D is TRBD1 (6 bases). CDR1 MNHNS and CDR2 SASEGT come from the germline V gene. The CDR3 sequence is 13 residues long. The V gene lost 7 bases and the J gene lost 5 bases, with 14 bases spanning the gap. In DNA, the CDR3 is TGTGCCAGCACCCTGGGGGGCACGACTGAAGCTTTCTTT. Its translation: CASTLGGTTEAFF.

The CDR3 DNA reads as TGTGCCAGCAGCTTATTAGATTGGGACACACTGGGGAATGAGCAGTTCTTC. Translating it yields CASSLLDWDTLGNEQFF. The chain joins TRBV7-2 to TRBJ2-1; tentatively, D is TRBD1 (6 bases). V shed 2 bases and J shed 7 bases, with 21 bases lying between them. Germline CDR1 reads SGHTA; CDR2 reads FQGNSA. There are 17 residues in the CDR3.

This clonotype was seen a handful of times. The J gene is TRBJ2-7, the V gene TRBV5-1; no clear D gene. Germline V CDR1 and CDR2: SGHRS, YFSETQ. CDR3 length equals 12 residues. Trimming left V 1 base short and J 3 bases short, with 5 bases between. CDR3 coding DNA: TGCGCCAGCAGCTTGACAGACTACGAGCAGTACTTC. Amino acids: CASSLTDYEQYF.

The chain uses TRBV20-1 and TRBJ2-5, with D possibly called TRBD1 or TRBD2 (5 bases each). The ends were cut back, 7 bases at V and 4 bases at J, with 16 bases in the middle. CDR3 length equals 13 residues. Per the germline V gene, CDR1 is DFQATT and CDR2 is SNEGSKA (reference sequence). The CDR3 DNA sequence: TGCAGTGTGCCAGGGAGTAGACCAGAGACCCAGTACTTC. Its translation is CSVPGSRPETQYF.

V and J are TRBV19 and TRBJ1-5; the match to TRBD1 covers 10 bases. The germline V gene has CDR1 LNHDA and CDR2 SQIVND (reference sequence). V gave up 6 bases and J gave up 5 bases; unmatched junction bases: 7. The CDR3 spans 15 residues. The CDR3 DNA sequence: TGTGCCAGTAGGGTGGGACAGGGGATCGATCAGCCCCAGCATTTT. As protein: CASRVGQGIDQPQHF. The variable domain in full, completed from reference TRBV19 and TRBJ1-5, reads DGGITQSPKYLFRKEGQNVTLSCEQNLNHDAMYWYRQDPGQGLRLIYYSQIVNDFQKGDIAEGYSVSREKKESFPLTVTSAQKNPTAFYLCASRVGQGIDQPQHFGDGTRLSIL.

The chain combines TRBV12-5 with TRBJ1-1; TRBD1 is a possible D gene (5 bases). CDR1 and CDR2 (germline): LGHNT, FRNRAP. Trimming stripped 1 base from V and 6 bases from J, with 15 bases between. This CDR3 spans 15 amino acids. CDR3 in DNA: TGTGCTAGTGGTTTGGCATCTCCAGGGACTCCTGAAGCTTTCTTT. It translates to CASGLASPGTPEAFF.

V usage is TRBV27 and J usage is TRBJ1-1; unclear D gene. Germline V gene lookup returns CDR1 MNHEY and CDR2 SMNVEV (reference sequence). This CDR3 comprises 15 residues. V lost 5 bases and J 1 base, leaving 14 bases between the germline ends. As DNA, the CDR3 is TGTGCCAGCAGTCTCCAACCTGGATCGAACACTGAAGCTTTCTTT. Its translation: CASSLQPGSNTEAFF.

This chain links TRBV20-1 with TRBJ2-7; TRBD1 matches at 7 bases. This CDR3 contains 16 residues. Per the germline V gene, CDR1 is DFQATT and CDR2 is SNEGSKA (reference sequence). Trimming removed 3 bases from V and 0 bases from J; junction bases left unmatched: 11. The CDR3 protein is CSARGSTGDHSYEQYF. The CDR3 DNA sequence: TGCAGTGCTAGGGGGAGCACAGGGGATCACTCCTACGAGCAGTACTTC.

The rearrangement joins TRBV5-1 to TRBJ2-1; 8 nucleotides line up with TRBD1. This CDR3 region has 16 residues. V shed 1 base, J shed 0 bases, and the junction held 3 bases outside the gene matches. In germline, CDR1 is SGHRS, CDR2 YFSETQ. CDR3: CASSLWDRSSYNEQFF. In DNA, the CDR3 is TGCGCCAGCAGCTTGTGGGACAGGAGCTCCTACAATGAGCAGTTCTTC.

For the CDR3, the DNA is TGTGCCAGCAGCCTAAACCGGGACCGGCGGATCTTCTATGGCTACACCTTC. As protein: CASSLNRDRRIFYGYTF. V gene TRBV5-5 combines with J gene TRBJ1-2; D is perhaps TRBD1 (5 bases). Deletions cut 4 bases from V and 4 bases from J, with 23 bases between. Per germline, CDR1 SGHKS and CDR2 YYEKEE (reference sequence). The CDR3 length is 17 residues. Complete variable domain (other parts from reference TRBV5-5 and TRBJ1-2): DAGVTQSPTHLIKTRGQQVTLRCSPISGHKSVSWYQQVLGQGPQFIFQYYEKEERGRGNFPDRFSARQFPNYSSELNVNALLLGDSALYLCASSLNRDRRIFYGYTFGSGTRLTVV.

The V call is TRBV30, the J call TRBJ2-1; D gene ambiguous. V was pared by 4 bases and J by 0 bases, with 10 bases between. This CDR3 comprises 14 residues. Looked up from germline, CDR1 is GTSNPN and CDR2 is SVGIG (reference sequence). The CDR3 sequence is CAWISLSSYNEQFF. CDR3 nucleotide sequence: TGTGCCTGGATATCCCTGAGCTCCTACAATGAGCAGTTCTTC.

The chain combines TRBV2 with TRBJ1-5; weak D call: TRBD1 (6 bases). The CDR3 covers 15 residues. The germline V gene encodes CDR1 SNHLY and CDR2 FYNNEI. The ends were cut back, 5 bases at V and 6 bases at J, with 17 bases in the middle. The CDR3, as DNA: TGTGCCAGCAGTCCGTCTGGGGGCGCGGGTCAGCCCCAGCATTTT. Its translation is CASSPSGGAGQPQHF.

This sequence joins TRBV20-1 and TRBJ1-2; 8 bases map to TRBD1. V was pared by 6 bases and J by 4 bases, with 7 bases of the junction left unmatched. Germline-derived CDR1 and CDR2 are DFQATT and SNEGSKA (reference sequence). This CDR3 is 13 amino acids long. CDR3 nucleotides: TGCAGTGCCCCGGGACAGGACCTCTATGGCTACACCTTC. Protein sequence: CSAPGQDLYGYTF.

The CDR3 coding sequence is TGTGCCAGCAGCTTATTCCCTAGCGGCACCGGGGAGCTGTTTTTT. As protein: CASSLFPSGTGELFF. The chain combines TRBV11-3 with TRBJ2-2, with 7 bases fitting TRBD2. Unmatched junction bases numbered 4, after V lost 2 bases and J lost 4 bases. The CDR3 is 15 amino acids. Germline CDR1 reads SGHNT; CDR2 reads YENEEA. The whole variable domain, filled in from reference TRBV11-3 and TRBJ2-2, reads EAGVVQSPRYKIIEKKQPVAFWCNPISGHNTLYWYLQNLGQGPELLIRYENEEAVDDSQLPKDRFSAERLKGVDSTLKIQPAELGDSAVYLCASSLFPSGTGELFFGEGSRLTVL.

The chain uses TRBV4-1 and TRBJ1-1; unclear D gene. V was clipped by 4 bases and J by 4 bases, with 13 bases between them. The CDR3 covers 14 residues. Germline CDR1 reads MGHRA; CDR2 reads YSYEKL. The CDR3 coding sequence is TGCGCCAGCAGCCCCGGTGGAGAAGGCACTGAAGCTTTCTTT. Translating gives CASSPGGEGTEAFF.

The chain has TRBV14 and TRBJ2-1; D is perhaps TRBD2 (6 bases). The V gene lost 3 bases and the J gene lost 10 bases, with 19 bases spanning the gap. The germline gives CDR1 SGHDN, CDR2 FVKESK. CDR3 length: 15 residues. CDR3 sequence reads: CASSHSPRRGGEQFF. The CDR3 DNA reads TGTGCCAGCAGCCATTCCCCCCGGCGGGGTGGCGAGCAGTTCTTC.

The gene calls are TRBV2 and TRBJ2-7; no firm D call. The CDR3 runs to 12 residues. Looked up from germline, CDR1 is SNHLY and CDR2 is FYNNEI. Deletions cut 2 bases from V and 6 bases from J, with 8 bases between. CDR3 DNA sequence: TGTGCCAGCAGTGAAAATTGGGTCGAGCAGTACTTC. It codes for CASSENWVEQYF.

The chain employs TRBV7-9 and TRBJ2-1; D is perhaps TRBD1 (6 bases). Deletions cut 11 bases from V and 9 bases from J, with 17 bases between. The CDR3 is made up of 12 amino acids. CDR1 is SEHNR and CDR2 is FQNEAQ in the germline V gene (reference sequence). This chain's CDR3 is CARQLQGGEQFF. CDR3 bases: TGTGCCCGACAATTACAGGGCGGTGAGCAGTTCTTC.

The CDR3 spells CASSLEARDRGTDEQFF. As DNA, the CDR3 is TGTGCCAGCAGCTTAGAGGCACGGGACAGGGGAACCGATGAGCAGTTCTTC. The genes are TRBV11-2 and TRBJ2-1, with 10 bases lining up with TRBD1. Germline V gene sequence: CDR1 SGHAT, CDR2 FQNNGV. After removal of 0 bases from V and 8 bases from J, the junction contained 10 bases not matched to a gene. CDR3 length: 17 amino acids.

This clonotype was detected once. This chain connects TRBV19 to TRBJ1-2, with D possibly TRBD1 on 6 matching bases. V was pared by 3 bases and J by 4 bases, with 15 bases between. This CDR3 contains 15 residues. Per the germline V gene, CDR1 is LNHDA and CDR2 is SQIVND (reference sequence). This chain's CDR3 is CASSILTRGGYGYTF. CDR3 in DNA: TGTGCCAGTAGTATCCTGACAAGGGGGGGCTATGGCTACACCTTC.

The chain is built from TRBV29-1 and TRBJ1-5; D remains ambiguous. The CDR3 runs to 13 residues. The V gene lost 8 bases and the J gene lost 3 bases, with 14 bases spanning the gap. CDR1 and CDR2 (germline): SQVTM, ANQGSEA. The CDR3 loop is CSRLEGSNQPQHF. The DNA of the CDR3 is TGCAGCCGTCTCGAGGGTTCCAATCAGCCCCAGCATTTT.

This clonotype turned up a few times. The rearrangement uses TRBV7-9 and TRBJ2-1, with a possible D match to TRBD2 (5 bases). Germline CDR1 SEHNR, CDR2 FQNEAQ (reference sequence). V shed 6 bases and J shed 6 bases, with 9 bases lying between them. The CDR3 loop spans 12 amino acids. CDR3 sequence reads: CASRQSGNEQFF. The CDR3 coding sequence is TGTGCCAGCAGACAAAGCGGCAATGAGCAGTTCTTC.

This chain joins TRBV10-3 and TRBJ2-5; 8 nucleotides match TRBD2. The length of the CDR3 is 14 residues. Germline assignment: CDR1 ENHRY and CDR2 SYGVKD. With V trimmed by 3 bases and J by 2 bases, 2 bases remained unmatched. CDR3 in amino acids: CAISELAVQETQYF. For the CDR3, the DNA is TGTGCCATCAGTGAACTAGCGGTTCAAGAGACCCAGTACTTC.

The CDR3 reads CAITSGNTIYF. CDR3 bases: TGTGCCATCACCTCTGGAAACACCATATATTTT. J is TRBJ1-3 and V is TRBV10-3; D is undetermined. The CDR3 is made up of 11 amino acids. Germline V gene lookup returns CDR1 ENHRY and CDR2 SYGVKD. The V end lost 7 bases, the J end lost 0 bases, and 1 base lay between the germline ends.